This entry lists 11 T cell receptor beta chains sequenced from one sample in a study of CD8 T cells in ankylosing spondylitis. One entry per CDR3 protein, called by TCRdb with MiXCR from the 5' RACE reads. The repertoire holds around 130,000 distinct CDR3 sequences, with roughly 15% as singletons. Sequencing was performed on blood, either unsorted or a sorted T cell fraction (not recorded which). These receptors were obtained from a female donor with ankylosing spondylitis or in good health (not recorded which).

This clonotype has a count of ten or more. At one of its ends the junction is not consistent with the germline gene, which may arise from a read error. CDR3 region: CASSVLVGGAF. The CDR3 DNA sequence: TGTGCCAGCAGTGTGTTGGTCGGGGGAGCCTTC. This chain joins TRBV2 and TRBJ1-2, with D possibly TRBD1 on 5 matching bases. The CDR3 runs 11 residues. From germline, CDR1 is SNHLY and CDR2 FYNNEI.

V and J are TRBV10-3 and TRBJ1-5; 7 bases match TRBD1. The germline gives CDR1 ENHRY, CDR2 SYGVKD. Germline trimming cut 2 bases from V and 6 bases from J; bases unmatched to any gene: 4. There are 14 residues in the CDR3. The CDR3 reads CAISERQGSQPQHF. In nucleotides, the CDR3 is TGTGCCATCAGTGAGCGACAGGGATCTCAGCCCCAGCATTTT.

This clonotype was seen a handful of times. The chain employs TRBV12-3 or TRBV12-4 and TRBJ1-4, with D tentatively TRBD1 (5 bases). V was cut by 5 bases and J by 5 bases, with 15 bases left in between. The CDR3 spans 15 residues. CDR3 coding DNA: TGTGCCAGCAGTGAATCAGACAGACCGAATGAAAAACTGTTTTTT. It codes for CASSESDRPNEKLFF.

This clonotype was counted only a few times. The chain carries TRBV21-1 and TRBJ2-2. TRBV21-1 is a pseudogene locus. CDR3 length: 15 residues. The CDR3 bases are TGTGCCAGCAGCACCGTTCTCAAGAACACCGGGGAGCTGTTTTTT. This codes for CASSTVLKNTGELFF.

This clonotype was counted at least ten times. This rearrangement joins TRBV27 to TRBJ2-3; 8 bases match TRBD1. The CDR3 has 15 amino acids. The germline V gene has CDR1 MNHEY and CDR2 SMNVEV (reference sequence). With V trimmed by 5 bases and J by 3 bases, 7 bases remained unmatched. Written as DNA, the CDR3 is TGTGCCAGCAGTGACAGGGGCTTCGGGACAGATACGCAGTATTTT. Its translation is CASSDRGFGTDTQYF.

This clonotype was counted ten times or more. The gene calls are TRBV9 and TRBJ2-1; TRBD2 matches 8 bases. J was trimmed by 4 bases and V by 4 bases; bases with no gene match: 10. Germline V lookup: CDR1 SGDLS, CDR2 YYNGEE. The CDR3 has 16 residues. In DNA, the CDR3 is TGTGCCAGCAGCCCAAGCGGACTAGCCCCGTACAATGAGCAGTTCTTC. Translated, it gives CASSPSGLAPYNEQFF.

This sequence joins TRBV27 and TRBJ2-7, with a tentative D call TRBD1 (5 bases). The CDR3 length is 15 residues. The V gene lost 7 bases and the J gene lost 0 bases, with 16 bases spanning the gap. Per the germline V gene, CDR1 is MNHEY and CDR2 is SMNVEV (reference sequence). This chain's CDR3 is CASTPTEASSYEQYF. The DNA for the CDR3 is TGTGCCAGCACCCCGACAGAGGCCAGCTCCTACGAGCAGTACTTC.

This clonotype was seen many times. The rearrangement joins TRBV10-3 to TRBJ2-1; D is unresolved. The CDR3 extends over 12 amino acids. The V end lost 8 bases, the J end lost 8 bases, and 13 bases lay between the germline ends. Germline CDR1 is ENHRY and CDR2 is SYGVKD. CDR3 coding DNA: TGTGCCATCGGAGTTCTCACCTATGAGCAGTTCTTC. Its protein product is CAIGVLTYEQFF.

This chain uses TRBV28 with TRBJ2-7; 12 bases match TRBD2. Germline V gene data show CDR1 as MDHEN and CDR2 as SYDVKM. The CDR3 contains 14 residues. V lost 8 bases to trimming and J lost 3 bases; unmatched junction nucleotides: 5. Here the CDR3 DNA reads TGTGCCAGCCACCAGACTAGCGGGAGCTACGAGCAGTACTTC. It encodes CASHQTSGSYEQYF.

This chain links TRBV11-3 with TRBJ1-2; 8 bases align to TRBD1. This CDR3 is 15 amino acids long. From germline, CDR1 is SGHNT and CDR2 YENEEA. The junction had 7 bases not matched to a gene; V was cut back by 4 bases and J by 3 bases. Written as DNA, the CDR3 is TGTGCCAGCAGCTCAGGACAGGGTCAAGACTATGGCTACACCTTC. Protein sequence: CASSSGQGQDYGYTF. The full variable domain, with the rest looked up from reference TRBV11-3 and TRBJ1-2, is EAGVVQSPRYKIIEKKQPVAFWCNPISGHNTLYWYLQNLGQGPELLIRYENEEAVDDSQLPKDRFSAERLKGVDSTLKIQPAELGDSAVYLCASSSGQGQDYGYTFGSGTRLTVV.

This clonotype was detected ten times or more. This chain connects TRBV20-1 to TRBJ1-1; perhaps TRBD1 as D (5 bases). V was pared by 0 bases and J by 7 bases, with 18 bases between. This CDR3 comprises 15 residues. Germline V CDR1 and CDR2: DFQATT, SNEGSKA (reference sequence). CDR3 in amino acids: CSARDITRDRGEAFF. The CDR3, as DNA: TGCAGTGCTAGAGACATCACGAGGGATAGGGGTGAAGCTTTCTTT.